A selection of T cell receptor beta chains follows, all from one sample in a study of blood T cell repertoires in COVID-19. Using immunoSEQ multiplex PCR, the repertoire was profiled, and TCRdb retains in-frame clones only, with some absent. The top ten hold approximately 2.2% of the sample, which has under 300,000 clones, more than 70% seen once. Material for sequencing was peripheral blood. All receptors come from a woman aged 40-49 years who had recovered from COVID-19. The CDR3 runs from the conserved cysteine through the conserved F or W. Fields, in order: clone size, V gene, D gene, J gene, CDR3 DNA, CDR3 protein. A D gene is named only where the DNA matches it firmly. The size entry is marked missing in some rows and otherwise reads once, few, many or a size class.

-,TRBV27,TRBD2,TRBJ2-1,TGTGCCAGCAGTTTAACACGACTAGCGGGAGCGAACAATGAGCAGTTCTTC,CASSLTRLAGANNEQFF
-,TRBV28,-,TRBJ2-3,TGTGCCAGCAGTACAAGCACAGATACGCAGTATTTT,CASSTSTDTQYF
-,TRBV29-1,TRBD1,TRBJ2-1,TGCAGCGTGGCGACAGGGGGTCGGGAGCAGTTCTTC,CSVATGGREQFF
-,TRBV24-1,TRBD1,TRBJ2-1,TGTGCCACCGCAAGAGGGGGCCTCAGCCCCTACAATGAGCAGTTCTTC,CATARGGLSPYNEQFF
once,TRBV2,-,TRBJ2-5,TGTGCCAGCAGTGAAAGTTTCCAGCGCCTCCAAGAGACCCAGTACTTC,CASSESFQRLQETQYF
once,TRBV25-1,TRBD1,TRBJ2-3,TGTGCCAGCAGTGAACGGGACAGCCTAACAGATACGCAGTATTTT,CASSERDSLTDTQYF
-,TRBV5-1,-,TRBJ2-7,TGCGCCAGCAGCTTGGTGTTCACTAGCTCCTACGAGCAGTACTTC,CASSLVFTSSYEQYF
-,TRBV6-2/TRBV6-3,-,TRBJ2-3,TGTGCCAGCAGTTACCAGGGTAGCACAGATACGCAGTATTTT,CASSYQGSTDTQYF
-,TRBV21-1,-,TRBJ2-1,TGTGCCAGCAGCAAAAAGGGAACTAGCGGGACAAATGAGCAGTTCTTC,CASSKKGTSGTNEQFF
-,TRBV6-5,-,TRBJ2-7,TGTGCCAGCAGTTCAGATCAGGGGAAGATTTCCTACGAGCAGTACTTC,CASSSDQGKISYEQYF
-,TRBV30,TRBD2,TRBJ2-2,TGTGCCTGGAGTTTACTAGCGGGCGCGAACACCGGGGAGCTGTTTTTT,CAWSLLAGANTGELFF
few,TRBV7-9,TRBD1,TRBJ2-3,TGTGCCAGCAGTTCCCCCGGGACAGGGCGCACAGATACGCAGTATTTT,CASSSPGTGRTDTQYF
once,TRBV5-8,-,TRBJ1-5,TGTGCCAGCAGCTTGGGATACGCAGGCTACCAGCCCCAGCATTTT,CASSLGYAGYQPQHF
-,TRBV7-2,TRBD1,TRBJ1-5,TGTGCCAGCAGCCCTGGGACAGGGAGAATATATAGCAATCAGCCCCAGCATTTT,CASSPGTGRIYSNQPQHF
-,TRBV7-8,-,TRBJ1-6,TGTGCCAGCAGCCGGGACACCGTTTCACCCCTCCACTTT,CASSRDTVSPLHF
-,TRBV18,-,TRBJ1-3,TGTGCCAGCTCACCTATCGACAGAAGCTCTGGAAACACCATATATTTT,CASSPIDRSSGNTIYF
-,TRBV27,-,TRBJ2-5,TGTGCCAGCAGTTTTTTAGGGGCTGGAGAGACCCAGTACTTC,CASSFLGAGETQYF
once,TRBV7-9,TRBD2,TRBJ2-3,TGTGCCAGCAGCTCGAGACTAGCGGCCGCGTTTAGCACAGATACGCAGTATTTT,CASSSRLAAAFSTDTQYF
-,TRBV30,-,TRBJ1-4,TGTGCCTGGAGTGTAAGCTCGCCAGGGTCAGAAAAACTGTTTTTT,CAWSVSSPGSEKLFF
-,TRBV19,-,TRBJ1-1,TGTGCCACCCTCGCCAACAATGATGAAGCTTTCTTT,CATLANNDEAFF
-,TRBV27,-,TRBJ1-6,TGTGCCAGCAGGGCTTACTACTCCGAGAGGTCCTATAATTCACCCCTCCACTTT,CASRAYYSERSYNSPLHF
-,TRBV7-9,TRBD1,TRBJ2-7,TGTGCCAGCAGCAAAAGGACAGGGGGAAACTCCTACGAGCAGTACTTC,CASSKRTGGNSYEQYF
-,TRBV6-2/TRBV6-3,-,TRBJ2-1,TGTGCCAGCAGTTACTCATCGCGGGCCCGAGGCAATGAGCAGTTCTTC,CASSYSSRARGNEQFF
once,TRBV5-1,TRBD1,TRBJ2-3,TGCGCCAGCAGCTTGGCCGACGGTACAGGGGGAGATACGCAGTATTTT,CASSLADGTGGDTQYF
-,TRBV9,-,TRBJ1-2,TGTGCCAGCAGCGTAACCGGGAACTATGGCTACACCTTC,CASSVTGNYGYTF
-,TRBV7-3,-,TRBJ2-1,TGTGCCAGCAGCTTAAAGAGCGGAAGCTCCTACAATGAGCAGTTCTTC,CASSLKSGSSYNEQFF
-,TRBV7-2,TRBD2,TRBJ2-7,TGTGCCAGCAGCCGTAAGACCCAGACTAGCGGGAGGCTAGCCTACGAGCAGTACTTC,CASSRKTQTSGRLAYEQYF
-,TRBV7-2,TRBD1,TRBJ2-5,TGTGCCAGCAGCTTAGCAGGGGGCACAGAGACCCAGTACTTC,CASSLAGGTETQYF
-,TRBV5-6,-,TRBJ1-1,TGTGCCAGCAGCCCTCGATACAGGAAATCTCTGGCGGACACTGAAGCTTTCTTT,CASSPRYRKSLADTEAFF
-,TRBV5-6,-,TRBJ1-3,TGTGCCAGCAGCTTTACAGGGATTGGAAACACCATATATTTT,CASSFTGIGNTIYF
-,TRBV30,-,TRBJ1-3,TGTGCCTGGAGTGGCAGAATCGGGGGAAACACCATATATTTT,CAWSGRIGGNTIYF
-,TRBV19,-,TRBJ1-5,TGTGCCGCAGGTGGCTCGAATCAGCCCCAGCATTTT,CAAGGSNQPQHF
-,TRBV27,-,TRBJ2-1,TGTGCCAGCAGTTTAGCGTTTAATGAGCAGTTCTTC,CASSLAFNEQFF
-,TRBV4-1,-,TRBJ2-3,TGCGCCAGCAGCCAAGATTGGGGCAGCACAGATACGCAGTATTTT,CASSQDWGSTDTQYF
-,TRBV18,TRBD1,TRBJ2-1,TGTGCCAGCTCAAATACCGGGACAGCCTTTGGGAATGAGCAGTTCTTC,CASSNTGTAFGNEQFF
-,TRBV18,TRBD1,TRBJ2-3,TGTGCCAGCTCACCATGGGGACAGGGGGCGAGCACAGATACGCAGTATTTT,CASSPWGQGASTDTQYF
once,TRBV7-3,TRBD1,TRBJ1-2,TGTGCCAGCAGCTTATCTGGGACAGGGAGCGGGGGCTACACCTTC,CASSLSGTGSGGYTF
-,TRBV6-6,TRBD1,TRBJ1-5,TGTGCCAGCAGTTACTCCCGGACAGGCCGCAATCAGCCCCAGCATTTT,CASSYSRTGRNQPQHF
medium-sized,TRBV28,TRBD2,TRBJ2-6,TGTGCCAGCAGTCCGGGGGGGACGGCCTCTGGGGCCAACGTCCTGACTTTC,CASSPGGTASGANVLTF
-,TRBV5-6,-,TRBJ1-2,TGTGCCAGCAGCCCGAGGGGGACACCTTATGGCTACACCTTC,CASSPRGTPYGYTF
-,TRBV7-3,-,TRBJ2-1,TGTGCCAGCAGATACCAGGGGAGATCGGACAATGAGCAGTTCTTC,CASRYQGRSDNEQFF
-,TRBV6-5,TRBD1,TRBJ1-6,TGTGCCAGCAGCTATGGGACAGTCGGATCACCCCTCCACTTT,CASSYGTVGSPLHF
-,TRBV5-6,-,TRBJ1-2,TGTGCCAGCAGCTTGGCCGGGGGTTATGGCTACACCTTC,CASSLAGGYGYTF
-,TRBV28,-,TRBJ2-1,TGTGCCAGCAGTCTGGCGGGGTTCTACAATGAGCAGTTCTTC,CASSLAGFYNEQFF
-,TRBV4-3,-,TRBJ1-2,TGCGCCAGCAGCCAAGTGGGGTCCGGGGGACCTGGCTATGGCTACACCTTC,CASSQVGSGGPGYGYTF
-,TRBV30,-,TRBJ1-1,TGTGCCTGGAGTGTCGGTCCCAACACTGAAGCTTTCTTT,CAWSVGPNTEAFF
-,TRBV6-6,-,TRBJ1-5,TGTGCCAGCAGTTCCATCTTCCAGGGCGGCAATCAGCCCCAGCATTTT,CASSSIFQGGNQPQHF
-,TRBV5-4,TRBD2,TRBJ2-1,TGTGCCAGCAGCTTGGGACTAGCGGTGAATGAGCAGTTCTTC,CASSLGLAVNEQFF
once,TRBV9,-,TRBJ1-2,TGTGCCAGCAGCGTTTTTTTTGAGGCTAACTATGGCTACACCTTC,CASSVFFEANYGYTF
-,TRBV3-1/TRBV3-2,-,TRBJ2-2,TGTGCCAGCAGCCAGGGCGGAGGATTGAACACCGGGGAGCTGTTTTTT,CASSQGGGLNTGELFF
-,TRBV5-1,-,TRBJ2-3,TGCGCCAGCAGCGACCAGAGGAAGCGCACAGATACGCAGTATTTT,CASSDQRKRTDTQYF
-,TRBV4-2,-,TRBJ2-6,TGTGCCAGCAGCCAATTAGAGGGAACTGGGGCCAACGTCCTGACTTTC,CASSQLEGTGANVLTF
-,TRBV19,TRBD1,TRBJ1-5,TGTGCCAGTGGACAGGGGGCGGGACAGCCCCAGCATTTT,CASGQGAGQPQHF
-,TRBV15,TRBD1,TRBJ1-4,TGTGCCACCAGCAGAGGCGACGGTACAGGGGCGAGTAATGAAAAACTGTTTTTT,CATSRGDGTGASNEKLFF